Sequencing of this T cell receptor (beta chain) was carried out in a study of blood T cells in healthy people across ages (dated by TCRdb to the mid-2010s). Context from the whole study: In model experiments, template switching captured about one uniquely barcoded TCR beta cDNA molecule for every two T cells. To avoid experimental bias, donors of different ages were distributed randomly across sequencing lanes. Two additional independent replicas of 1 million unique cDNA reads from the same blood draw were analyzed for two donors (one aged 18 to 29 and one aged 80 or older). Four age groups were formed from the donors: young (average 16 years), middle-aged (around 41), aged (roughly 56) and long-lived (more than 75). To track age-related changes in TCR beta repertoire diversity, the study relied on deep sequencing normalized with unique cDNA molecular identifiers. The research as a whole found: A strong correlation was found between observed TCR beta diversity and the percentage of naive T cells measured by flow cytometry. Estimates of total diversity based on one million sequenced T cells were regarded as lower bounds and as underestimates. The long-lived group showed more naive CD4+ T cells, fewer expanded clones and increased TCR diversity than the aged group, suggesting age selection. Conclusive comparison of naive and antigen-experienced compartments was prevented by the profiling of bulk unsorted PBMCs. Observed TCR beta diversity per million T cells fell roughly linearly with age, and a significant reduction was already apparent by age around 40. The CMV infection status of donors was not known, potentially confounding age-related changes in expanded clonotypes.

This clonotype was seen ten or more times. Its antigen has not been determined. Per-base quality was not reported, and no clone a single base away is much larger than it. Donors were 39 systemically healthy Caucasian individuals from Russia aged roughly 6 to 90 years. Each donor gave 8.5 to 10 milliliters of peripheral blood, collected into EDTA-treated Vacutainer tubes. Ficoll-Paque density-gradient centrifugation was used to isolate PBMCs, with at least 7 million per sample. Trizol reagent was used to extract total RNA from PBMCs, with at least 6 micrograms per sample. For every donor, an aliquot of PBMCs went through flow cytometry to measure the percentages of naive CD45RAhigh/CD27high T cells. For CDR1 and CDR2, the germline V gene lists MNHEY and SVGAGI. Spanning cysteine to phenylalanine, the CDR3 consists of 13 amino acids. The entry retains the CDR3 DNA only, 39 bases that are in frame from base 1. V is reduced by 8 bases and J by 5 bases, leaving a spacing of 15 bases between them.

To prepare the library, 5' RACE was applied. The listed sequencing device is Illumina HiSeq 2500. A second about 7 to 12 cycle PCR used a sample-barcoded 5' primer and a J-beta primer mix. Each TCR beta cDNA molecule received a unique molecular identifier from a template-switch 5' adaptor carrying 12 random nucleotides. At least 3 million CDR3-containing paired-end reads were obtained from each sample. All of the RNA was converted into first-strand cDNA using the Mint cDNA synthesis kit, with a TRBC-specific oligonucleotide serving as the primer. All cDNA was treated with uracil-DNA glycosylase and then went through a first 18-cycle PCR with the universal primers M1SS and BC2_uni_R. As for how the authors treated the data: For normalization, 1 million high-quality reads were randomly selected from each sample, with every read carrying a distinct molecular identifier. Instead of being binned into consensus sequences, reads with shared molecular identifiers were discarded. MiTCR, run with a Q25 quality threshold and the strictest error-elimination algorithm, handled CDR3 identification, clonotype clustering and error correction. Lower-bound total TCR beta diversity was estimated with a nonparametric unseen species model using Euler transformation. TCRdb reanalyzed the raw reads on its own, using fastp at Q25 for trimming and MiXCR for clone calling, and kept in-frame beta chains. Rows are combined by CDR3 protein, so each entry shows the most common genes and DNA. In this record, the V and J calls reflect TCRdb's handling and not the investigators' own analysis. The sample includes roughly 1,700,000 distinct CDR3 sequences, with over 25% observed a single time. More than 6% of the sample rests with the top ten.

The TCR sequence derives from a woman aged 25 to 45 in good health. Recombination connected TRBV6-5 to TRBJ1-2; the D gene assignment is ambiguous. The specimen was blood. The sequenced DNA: TGTGCCAGCTCGACGGCGGGATATTATGGCTACACCTTC. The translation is CASSTAGYYGYTF.